The rows below give T cell receptor beta chains drawn from one sample of a study of shared clonotypes between healthy human individuals. Assay: immunoSEQ multiplex PCR; the TCRdb copy retains only in-frame clones and omits some. In the table there are some 1,600,000 clones, roughly 98% of which are singletons. Input material: naive CD4+ T cells sorted from blood. The receptor set was obtained from a man aged 25-45 years in good health. CDR3s include the opening cysteine and the closing phenylalanine or tryptophan. A D gene is named only where the DNA matches it firmly. The listing skips clone size in some rows; elsewhere it reads once, few, many or a size class.

abundance: .
v_gene: TRBV2
j_gene: TRBJ2-1
d_gene: .
CDR3nt: TGTGCCAGCAGGGCCATGGGCAGGGCAACGTACAATGAGCAGTTCTTC
CDR3aa: CASRAMGRATYNEQFF

abundance: .
v_gene: TRBV7-6
j_gene: TRBJ2-1
d_gene: TRBD2
CDR3nt: TGTGCCAGCAGCTTACTAACTAGCGGGAGTCGGAATGAGCAGTTCTTC
CDR3aa: CASSLLTSGSRNEQFF

abundance: .
v_gene: TRBV18
j_gene: TRBJ2-5
d_gene: .
CDR3nt: TGTGCCAGCTCACCTCAGAAGGCCGAAGAGACCCAGTACTTC
CDR3aa: CASSPQKAEETQYF

abundance: .
v_gene: TRBV28
j_gene: TRBJ1-4
d_gene: .
CDR3nt: TGTGCCAGCAGCCCAACACAGGGCATACCTAATGAAAAACTGTTTTTT
CDR3aa: CASSPTQGIPNEKLFF

abundance: .
v_gene: TRBV14
j_gene: TRBJ2-2
d_gene: TRBD2
CDR3nt: TGTGCCAGCAGCCAAGAAATAGCGGGAGTTACCGGGGAGCTGTTTTTT
CDR3aa: CASSQEIAGVTGELFF

abundance: once
v_gene: TRBV11-3
j_gene: TRBJ2-2
d_gene: .
CDR3nt: TGTGCCAGCAGCTTAGGGGAATCGTCCGGGGAGCTGTTTTTT
CDR3aa: CASSLGESSGELFF

abundance: .
v_gene: TRBV5-1
j_gene: TRBJ2-5
d_gene: .
CDR3nt: TGCGCCAGCAGCTTGAGGGGACTTGGGAACAGGGAAGAGACCCAGTACTTC
CDR3aa: CASSLRGLGNREETQYF

abundance: .
v_gene: TRBV5-6
j_gene: TRBJ2-5
d_gene: TRBD1
CDR3nt: TGTGCCAGCAGCGACACAGGGGGACAAGAGACCCAGTACTTC
CDR3aa: CASSDTGGQETQYF

abundance: .
v_gene: TRBV7-8
j_gene: TRBJ2-7
d_gene: .
CDR3nt: TGTGCCAGCAGCTTAAAGGCGATAAGGGGATCCCCAGCCTACGAGCAGTACTTC
CDR3aa: CASSLKAIRGSPAYEQYF

abundance: .
v_gene: TRBV19
j_gene: TRBJ2-3
d_gene: .
CDR3nt: TGTGCCAGTAGTTTGGGACAGCGCGGGAGACCCATGGTAAATACGCAGTATTTT
CDR3aa: CASSLGQRGRPMVNTQYF